The subject of this entry is one T cell receptor (beta chain). Its antigen is currently unknown. A read error may account for a junction end that differs from germline. The sample comes from a study of OX40 agonist ivuxolimab in advanced cancers. Whole-study findings and limits: Normalized T-cell clonal expansion was also low in some nonresponders. More expanded clones were seen, on average, in CD8+ T cells than in CD4+.

CDR1 is SGHTA and CDR2 is FQGNSA in the germline V gene. This CDR3 is built from 16 residues. Only in-frame clones appear in the TCRdb table, and some are missing; sequencing was by immunoSEQ multiplex PCR. This table holds about 20,000 clones, under 90% found once. Sequencing used CD4+ or CD8+ T cells sorted from blood, obtained in a trial of the OX40 agonist ivuxolimab. This TCR came from an adult with an advanced solid tumor such as melanoma, head and neck, liver or kidney cancer. The J gene is TRBJ2-1, the V gene TRBV7-2; the D gene is possibly TRBD2 (5 bases). The CDR3 sequence: CASSWRLISRFCEQFF. The CDR3 DNA is TGTGCTAGCAGCTGGCGACTAATCTCGCGGTTTTGTGAGCAGTTCTTC. Looking up the rest from reference TRBV7-2 and TRBJ2-1 gives the full variable domain: GAGVSQSPSNKVTEKGKDVELRCDPISGHTALYWYRQSLGQGLEFLIYFQGNSAPDKSGLPSDRFSAERTGGSVSTLTIQRTQQEDSAVYLCASSWRLISRFCEQFFGPGTRLTVL.